This T cell receptor (beta chain) was captured by sequencing in a study of control samples from healthy donors and cancer patients. The CDR3 runs to 13 residues. CDR1 is KGHSH and CDR2 is LQKENI in the germline V gene. The germline V and J ends were trimmed by 3 bases and 2 bases, with 7 bases remaining between them. Sequencing was performed with immunoSEQ multiplex PCR; in TCRdb, only in-frame clones are kept and a portion is missing. With some 190,000 clones in the sample, the ten largest clones hold roughly 2.2%. Sequenced sample: blood. This chain connects TRBV18 to TRBJ1-2; D is ambiguous. The sequence came from a woman aged 25 to 45 in good health. The CDR3, as DNA: TGTGCCAGCTCACCCGACACAAACTATGGCTACACCTTC. It specifies CASSPDTNYGYTF.